Below, one T cell receptor (beta chain) is given with its context. Patients had received no treatment of any kind before thyroid surgery. This entry belongs to a study of metastatic and nonmetastatic thyroid tumors. The wider study: Blood and tumor or nodule tissue repertoires from malignant and benign thyroid patients were compared.

Germline V CDR1 and CDR2: MNHEY, SVGEGT. Trimming removed 2 bases from V and 4 bases from J, with 8 bases in between. This CDR3 comprises 13 residues. TCRdb called clones again from the PCR reads with MiXCR. The data hold fewer than 20,000 clones, with roughly 23% observed a single time. The sequence derives from a female donor with papillary thyroid cancer or a benign thyroid nodule (not recorded which). Some clones in this sample may be carry-over from other donors' samples. This chain connects TRBV6-2 or TRBV6-3 to TRBJ1-1, with a tentative D call TRBD1 (5 bases). The specimen was adjacent normal tissue. CDR3 in amino acids: CASSYRGFTEAFF. The CDR3 DNA reads as TGTGCCAGCAGTTACAGGGGTTTCACTGAAGCTTTCTTT.